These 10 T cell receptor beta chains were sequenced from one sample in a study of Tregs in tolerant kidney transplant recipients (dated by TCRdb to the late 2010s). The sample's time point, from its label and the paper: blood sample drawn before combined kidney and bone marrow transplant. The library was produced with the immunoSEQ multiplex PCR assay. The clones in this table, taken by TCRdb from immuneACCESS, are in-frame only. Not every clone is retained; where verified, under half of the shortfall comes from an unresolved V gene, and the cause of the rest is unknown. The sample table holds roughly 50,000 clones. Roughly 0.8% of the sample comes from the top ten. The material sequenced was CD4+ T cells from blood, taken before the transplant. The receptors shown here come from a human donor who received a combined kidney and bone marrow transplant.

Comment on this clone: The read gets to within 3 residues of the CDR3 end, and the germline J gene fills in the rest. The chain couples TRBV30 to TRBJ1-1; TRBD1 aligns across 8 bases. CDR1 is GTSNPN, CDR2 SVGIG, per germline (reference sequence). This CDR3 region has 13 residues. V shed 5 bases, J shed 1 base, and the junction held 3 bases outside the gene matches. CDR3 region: CAWGQGKNTEAFF. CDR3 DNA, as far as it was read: TGTGCCTGGGGACAGGGCAAGAACACTGAA. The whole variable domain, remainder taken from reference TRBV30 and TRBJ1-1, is SQTIHQWPATLVQPVGSPLSLECTVEGTSNPNLYWYRQAAGRGLQLLFYSVGIGQISSEVPQNLSASRPQDRQFILSSKKLLLSDSGFYLCAWGQGKNTEAFFGQGTRLTVV.

The DNA read from the CDR3 is TGTGCCAGCAGTGAACAGCGGGGATTCACAGATACG. As protein: CASSEQRGFTDT. The complete CDR3 reads CASSEQRGFTDTQYF. The rearrangement links TRBV6-1 to TRBJ2-3; 7 bases align to TRBD2. The sequenced fragment ends 3 residues before the CDR3 boundary, so the rest is inferred from the germline J gene. Germline loops: CDR1 MNHNS, CDR2 SASEGT. Trimming took 2 bases from V and 2 from J; bases not matched to a gene: 4. This CDR3 is 15 amino acids long.

The CDR3 is CASNQQGSNQPQHF. CDR3 DNA (partial): TGTGCCAGCAATCAACAGGGGAGCAATCAGCCC. This chain joins TRBV2 and TRBJ1-5, with 7 positions matching TRBD1. The read gets to within 3 residues of the CDR3 end, and the germline J gene fills in the rest. Germline V lookup: CDR1 SNHLY, CDR2 FYNNEI. Trimming cost V 7 bases and J 1 base; bases outside gene matches: 4. This CDR3 spans 14 amino acids.

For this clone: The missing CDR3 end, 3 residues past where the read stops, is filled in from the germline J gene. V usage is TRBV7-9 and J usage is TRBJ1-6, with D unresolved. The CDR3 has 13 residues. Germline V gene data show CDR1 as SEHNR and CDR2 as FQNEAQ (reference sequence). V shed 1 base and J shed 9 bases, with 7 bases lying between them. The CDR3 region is CASSLVEGSPLHF. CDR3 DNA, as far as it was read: TGTGCCAGCAGCTTAGTCGAGGGTTCACCC.

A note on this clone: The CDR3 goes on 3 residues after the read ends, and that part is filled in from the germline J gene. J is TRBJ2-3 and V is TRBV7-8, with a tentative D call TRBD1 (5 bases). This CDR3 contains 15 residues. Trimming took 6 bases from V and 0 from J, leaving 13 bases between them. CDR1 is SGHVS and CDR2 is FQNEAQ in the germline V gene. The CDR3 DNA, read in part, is TGTGCCAGCAGACGACAGTCCCAGAGCACAGATACG. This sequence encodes CASRRQSQSTDT. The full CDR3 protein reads CASRRQSQSTDTQYF.

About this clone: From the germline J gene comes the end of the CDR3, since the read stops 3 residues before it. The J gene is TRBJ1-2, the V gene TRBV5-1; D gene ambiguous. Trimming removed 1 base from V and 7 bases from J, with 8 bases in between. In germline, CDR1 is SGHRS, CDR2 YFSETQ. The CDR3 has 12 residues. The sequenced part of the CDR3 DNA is TGCGCCAGCAGCTTGACAGAAAGTGGC. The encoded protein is CASSLTESG. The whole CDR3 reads CASSLTESGYTF.

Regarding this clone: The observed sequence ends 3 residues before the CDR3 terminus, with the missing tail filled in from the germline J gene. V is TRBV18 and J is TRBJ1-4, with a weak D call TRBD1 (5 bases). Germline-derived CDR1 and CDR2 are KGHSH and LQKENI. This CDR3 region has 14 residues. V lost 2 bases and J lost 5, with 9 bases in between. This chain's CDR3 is CASSPSRGNEKLFF. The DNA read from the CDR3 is TGTGCCAGCTCACCATCGAGGGGAAATGAAAAA.

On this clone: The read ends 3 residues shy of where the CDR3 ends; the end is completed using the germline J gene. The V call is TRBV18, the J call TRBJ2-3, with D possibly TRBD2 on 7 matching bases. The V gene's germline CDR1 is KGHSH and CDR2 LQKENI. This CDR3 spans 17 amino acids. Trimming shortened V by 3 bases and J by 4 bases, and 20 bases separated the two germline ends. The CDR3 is CASSPVVRGGPADTQYF. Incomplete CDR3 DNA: TGTGCCAGCTCACCGGTTGTAAGGGGGGGCCCGGCAGATACG.

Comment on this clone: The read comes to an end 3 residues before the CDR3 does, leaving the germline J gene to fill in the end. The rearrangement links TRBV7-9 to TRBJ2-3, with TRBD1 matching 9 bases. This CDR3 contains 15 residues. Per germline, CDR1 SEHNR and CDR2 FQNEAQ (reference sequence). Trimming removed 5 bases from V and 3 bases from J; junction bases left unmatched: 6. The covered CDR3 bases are TGTGCCAGCAGCCGACAGGGGGGGATAACAGATACG. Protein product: CASSRQGGITDT. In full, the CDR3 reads CASSRQGGITDTQYF. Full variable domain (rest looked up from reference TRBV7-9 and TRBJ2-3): DTGVSQNPRHKITKRGQNVTFRCDPISEHNRLYWYRQTLGQGPEFLTYFQNEAQLEKSRLLSDRFSAERPKGSFSTLEIQRTEQGDSAMYLCASSRQGGITDTQYFGPGTRLTVL.

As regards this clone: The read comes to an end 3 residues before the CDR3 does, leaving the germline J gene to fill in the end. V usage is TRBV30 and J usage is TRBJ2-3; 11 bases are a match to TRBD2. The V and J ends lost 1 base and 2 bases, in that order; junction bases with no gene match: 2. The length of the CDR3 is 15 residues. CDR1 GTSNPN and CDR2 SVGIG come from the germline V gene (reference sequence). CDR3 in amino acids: CAWSGLAGLTDTQYF. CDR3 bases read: TGTGCCTGGAGTGGACTAGCGGGACTCACAGATACG. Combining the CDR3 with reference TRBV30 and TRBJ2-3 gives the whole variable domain SQTIHQWPATLVQPVGSPLSLECTVEGTSNPNLYWYRQAAGRGLQLLFYSVGIGQISSEVPQNLSASRPQDRQFILSSKKLLLSDSGFYLCAWSGLAGLTDTQYFGPGTRLTVL.